These T cell receptor beta chains were read from a single sample in a study of blood T cell repertoires in COVID-19. Data came from immunoSEQ multiplex PCR; TCRdb stores just in-frame clones and leaves some out. The profile shows approximately 270,000 clones, around nine tenths of them singletons. Sequencing was carried out using PBMCs or T cells enriched from blood (not recorded which). The receptors originated from a woman aged 55-70 years who had recovered from COVID-19. CDR3s include the opening cysteine and the closing phenylalanine or tryptophan. The D gene is left open where the match is weak. Part of the rows lack a size; the others show once, few, many or a class for expanded clones.

few 14 TRBJ1-2 - TRBV6-6 TGTGCCAGCAGTACCTCGACATTTAACTATGGCTACACCTTC CASSTSTFNYGYTF
- 15 TRBJ2-7 TRBD2 TRBV5-1 TGCGCCAGCAGCTTGGGGCCTAGCGGTAACTACGAGCAGTACTTC CASSLGPSGNYEQYF
- 15 TRBJ2-5 - TRBV13 TGTGCCAGCAGCCTCTGGACAGAGTACCAAGAGACCCAGTACTTC CASSLWTEYQETQYF
- 13 TRBJ1-4 TRBD1 TRBV10-3 TGTGCCATCAGTAAGGGGGCCGACGAAAAACTGTTTTTT CAISKGADEKLFF
- 13 TRBJ1-2 - TRBV5-1 TGCGCCAGCAGCTCTACAGGGTTCCATGGCTACACCTTC CASSSTGFHGYTF
- 13 TRBJ1-2 - TRBV6-5 TGTGCCAGCAGGACTGCTTCGGAGGGGGGCTACACCTTC CASRTASEGGYTF
once 15 TRBJ1-6 - TRBV23-1 TGCGCCAGCATTCCCCTCGGGGGGCTCAATTCACCCCTCCACTTT CASIPLGGLNSPLHF
once 19 TRBJ1-6 - TRBV6-2/TRBV6-3 TGTGCCAGCAGTTACTCGCCCGGTTCTACCGTTTCCTACAATTCACCCCTCCACTTT CASSYSPGSTVSYNSPLHF
- 17 TRBJ2-1 TRBD2 TRBV28 TGTGCCAGCAGTTTAGCGACTAGCGGTTACTCCTACAATGAGCAGTTCTTC CASSLATSGYSYNEQFF
few 18 TRBJ1-3 - TRBV7-9 TGTGCCAGCAGGGATCCTGTCACAGGGCGATCCTCTGGAAACACCATATATTTT CASRDPVTGRSSGNTIYF
- 14 TRBJ1-1 TRBD1 TRBV28 TGTGCCAGCAGTTGGACAGGGGACGCTACTGAAGCTTTCTTT CASSWTGDATEAFF
- 13 TRBJ2-5 - TRBV7-2 TGTGCCAGCAGCCGCAGGAACCAAGAGACCCAGTACTTC CASSRRNQETQYF
- 14 TRBJ1-5 TRBD1 TRBV10-2 TGCGCCAGCAGTAGGACAGGGGTCAATCAGCCCCAGCATTTT CASSRTGVNQPQHF
- 18 TRBJ2-1 TRBD2 TRBV28 TGTGCCAGCAGTTTAACTCTAGCGGGAGGCCTCCCCTCCAATGAGCAGTTCTTC CASSLTLAGGLPSNEQFF
- 18 TRBJ2-7 TRBD2 TRBV28 TGTGCCAGCAGTTCCTTCAGACTAGCGGGATCTCTAATCCGGGGGCAGTACTTC CASSSFRLAGSLIRGQYF
many 14 TRBJ1-3 - TRBV2 TGTGCCAGCAAAGCCCAGGGTCCAGGAAACACCATATATTTT CASKAQGPGNTIYF
- 17 TRBJ2-3 TRBD2 TRBV11-3 TGTGCCAGCAGCACCGGGACTAGCGGGAGGATTACAGATACGCAGTATTTT CASSTGTSGRITDTQYF
- 15 TRBJ2-5 - TRBV13 TGTGCCAGCAGCTTGGTCGGCGGGGTACAAGAGACCCAGTACTTC CASSLVGGVQETQYF
- 14 TRBJ1-1 - TRBV5-1 TGCGCCAGCAGCTTTGCCGGGGAAAACACTGAAGCTTTCTTT CASSFAGENTEAFF
- 16 TRBJ1-1 - TRBV4-1 TGCGCCAGCAGCCAATTCGGACTCCAGACGAACACTGAAGCTTTCTTT CASSQFGLQTNTEAFF
few 14 TRBJ1-5 - TRBV19 TGTGCCAGTAGTATTGATCCCGGGAATCAGCCCCAGCATTTT CASSIDPGNQPQHF
once 14 TRBJ1-1 TRBD1 TRBV11-3 TGTGCCAGCAGTTTACAGGGGGCGAACACTGAAGCTTTCTTT CASSLQGANTEAFF
- 14 TRBJ2-7 TRBD2 TRBV5-1 TGCGCCAGCAGCTTGACTAGCGGGGTCCACGAGCAGTACTTC CASSLTSGVHEQYF
- 16 TRBJ2-5 TRBD1 TRBV19 TGTGCCAGTAGTAGTCCGGGACAGGGGGCCAGGGAGACCCAGTACTTC CASSSPGQGARETQYF
- 15 TRBJ2-3 TRBD1 TRBV6-8 TGTGCCAGCACTCTAAGGGGGCCACGCACAGATACGCAGTATTTT CASTLRGPRTDTQYF
- 14 TRBJ2-7 - TRBV28 TGTGCCAGCAGTCCTACAGGGTCCCCGCGAGAGCAGTACTTC CASSPTGSPREQYF
- 13 TRBJ2-5 - TRBV12-3/TRBV12-4 TGTGCCAGCAGGCGACTAGTTCTGGAGACCCAGTACTTC CASRRLVLETQYF
- 15 TRBJ2-3 TRBD2 TRBV2 TGTGCCAGCAGTGCTAGAGCGGGGGGGACAGATACGCAGTATTTT CASSARAGGTDTQYF
- 14 TRBJ1-1 - TRBV5-1 TGCGCCAGCAGGGAGGCAGGTGGGAACACTGAAGCTTTCTTT CASREAGGNTEAFF
- 19 TRBJ1-4 TRBD1 TRBV19 TGTGCCAGTAGTATTATCCGGCCAGGGGGCGCAGATACTAATGAAAAACTGTTTTTT CASSIIRPGGADTNEKLFF
- 18 TRBJ2-2 - TRBV19 TGTGCCAGTAGTCCCCGGGGTAGCAAAAAGTCGAACACCGGGGAGCTGTTTTTT CASSPRGSKKSNTGELFF
- 16 TRBJ1-2 TRBD1 TRBV18 TGTGCCAGCTCACCAAGAGGACAGGAAATTAACTATGGCTACACCTTC CASSPRGQEINYGYTF
- 14 TRBJ2-3 - TRBV24-1 TGTGCCACCAGTGATTGGGACTCCACAGATACGCAGTATTTT CATSDWDSTDTQYF
- 15 TRBJ1-2 - TRBV12-2 TGTGCAAGTCGCGGCCACAGGGGGCGCTCAAATGGCTACACCTTC CASRGHRGRSNGYTF
few 13 TRBJ1-6 TRBD1 TRBV30 TGTGCCTGTGCCGGGACAGCTAATTCACCCCTCCACTTT CACAGTANSPLHF
- 10 TRBJ2-1 - TRBV5-8 TGTGCGCAGGCCTTTTATAAGGAGTTCTTC CAQAFYKEFF
- 11 TRBJ1-2 - TRBV29-1 TGCAGTTCCCGGGAAAACTATGGCTACACCTTC CSSRENYGYTF
- 15 TRBJ1-5 TRBD1 TRBV5-1 TGCGCCAGCAGCTTAGGGGACAGTGTCAATCAGCCCCAGCATTTT CASSLGDSVNQPQHF
few 16 TRBJ2-3 TRBD2 TRBV7-7 TGTGCTAGCAGCTTAGGTTGGGCGGGAGGCACAGATACGCAGTATTTT CASSLGWAGGTDTQYF
- 15 TRBJ2-1 - TRBV12-5 TGTGCTAGTGACGACTCTGACAGGAAAGAGAATGAGCAGTTCTTC CASDDSDRKENEQFF
- 16 TRBJ2-1 - TRBV7-6 TGTGCCAGCAGCCTCACCCCGGGACAAAGCTACAATGAGCAGTTCTTC CASSLTPGQSYNEQFF
- 16 TRBJ1-1 - TRBV19 TGTGCCAGTAGTTCCCGAGGGCCCCTAAAGAACACTGAAGCTTTCTTT CASSSRGPLKNTEAFF
- 16 TRBJ2-3 TRBD2 TRBV3-1/TRBV3-2 TGTGCCAGCAGTTCTAGCGGGCCACTTAGCACAGATACGCAGTATTTT CASSSSGPLSTDTQYF
- 17 TRBJ1-1 - TRBV27 TGTGCCAGCAGAGGGGGTTCTGCTTCTTGGGGGAACACTGAAGCTTTCTTT CASRGGSASWGNTEAFF
once 15 TRBJ2-7 TRBD2 TRBV3-1/TRBV3-2 TGTGCCAGCAGCCTATCTAGCGGGAGTGGGTACGAGCAGTACTTC CASSLSSGSGYEQYF
- 11 TRBJ2-1 - TRBV29-1 TGCAGCCAGGTATGGAATGGTGAGCAGTTCTTC CSQVWNGEQFF
- 13 TRBJ1-2 - TRBV12-3/TRBV12-4 TGTGCCAGCACCCTGCCGGGACACGATGGCTACACCTTC CASTLPGHDGYTF
- 14 TRBJ1-2 - TRBV11-2 TGTGCCAGCAGCTTGGGGGGAGGCAACTATGGCTACACCTTC CASSLGGGNYGYTF
- 16 TRBJ2-2 TRBD2 TRBV11-3 TGTGCCAGCAGCCTCGGGCTAGCGGGAGACACCGGGGAGCTGTTTTTT CASSLGLAGDTGELFF
once 18 TRBJ2-1 - TRBV28 TGTGCCAGCAGCGCACCCCGAGCGGGCCTTAGCTCCTACAATGAGCAGTTCTTC CASSAPRAGLSSYNEQFF
- 10 TRBJ2-2 - TRBV2 TGTGCCAGCACCGCCGGGGAGCTGTTTTTT CASTAGELFF
- 15 TRBJ2-3 - TRBV2 TGTGCCAGCAGTGAACGGTCAGGGGGGACAGATACGCAGTATTTT CASSERSGGTDTQYF
- 13 TRBJ2-5 - TRBV19 TGTGCCAGTAGTATAACAGGGCAAGAGACCCAGTACTTC CASSITGQETQYF
- 14 TRBJ1-2 TRBD1 TRBV3-1/TRBV3-2 TGTGCCACACACACCTCGGACAGGGAGAATGGCTACACCTTC CATHTSDRENGYTF
- 17 TRBJ2-2 - TRBV4-1 TGCGCCAGCAGCCAAGATTTTGTGGCGGCAAACACCGGGGAGCTGTTTTTT CASSQDFVAANTGELFF
- 18 TRBJ1-5 TRBD1 TRBV2 TGTGCCAGCAGTGGCCGGGACAGGGGGCGCGGAAGCAATCAGCCCCAGCATTTT CASSGRDRGRGSNQPQHF
- 13 TRBJ1-4 - TRBV28 TGTGCCAGCAGTTTATATCAAAATGAAAAACTGTTTTTT CASSLYQNEKLFF